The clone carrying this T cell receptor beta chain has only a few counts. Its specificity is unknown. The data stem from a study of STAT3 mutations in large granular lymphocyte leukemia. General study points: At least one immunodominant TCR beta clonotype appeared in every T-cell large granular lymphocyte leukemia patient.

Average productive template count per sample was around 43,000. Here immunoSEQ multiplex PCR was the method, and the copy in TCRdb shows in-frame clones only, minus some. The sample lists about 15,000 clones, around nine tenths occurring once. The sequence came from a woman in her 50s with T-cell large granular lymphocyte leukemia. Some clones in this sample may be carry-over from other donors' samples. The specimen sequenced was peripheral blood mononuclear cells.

This CDR3 reads CASSLAPTSGYEQYF. The CDR3 nucleotides are TGCGCCAGCAGCTTGGCCCCGACTAGCGGATACGAGCAGTACTTC. V gene TRBV5-1 combines with J gene TRBJ2-7, with 9 positions matching TRBD2. The CDR3 is made up of 15 amino acids. The germline V gene encodes CDR1 SGHRS and CDR2 YFSETQ. V lost 0 bases and J lost 4; bases outside the gene matches: 5. The variable domain in full, completed from reference TRBV5-1 and TRBJ2-7, reads KAGVTQTPRYLIKTRGQQVTLSCSPISGHRSVSWYQQTPGQGLQFLFEYFSETQRNKGNFPGRFSGRQFSNSRSEMNVSTLELGDSALYLCASSLAPTSGYEQYFGPGTRLTVT.